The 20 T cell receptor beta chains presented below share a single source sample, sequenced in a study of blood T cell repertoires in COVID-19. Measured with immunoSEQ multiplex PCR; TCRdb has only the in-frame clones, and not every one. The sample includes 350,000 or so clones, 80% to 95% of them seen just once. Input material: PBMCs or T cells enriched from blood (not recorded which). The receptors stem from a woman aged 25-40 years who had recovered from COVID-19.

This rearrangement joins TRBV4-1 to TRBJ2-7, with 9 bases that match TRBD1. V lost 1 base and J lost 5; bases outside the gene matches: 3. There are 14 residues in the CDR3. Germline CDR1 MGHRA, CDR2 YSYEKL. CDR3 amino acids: CASSQVTGGNEQYF. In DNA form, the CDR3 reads TGCGCCAGCAGCCAAGTGACAGGGGGGAACGAGCAGTACTTC.

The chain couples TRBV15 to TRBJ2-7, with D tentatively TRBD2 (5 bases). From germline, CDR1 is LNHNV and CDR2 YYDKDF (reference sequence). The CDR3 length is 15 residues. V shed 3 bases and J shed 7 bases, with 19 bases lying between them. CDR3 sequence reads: CATSRVLGSGREQYF. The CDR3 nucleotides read TGTGCCACCAGCAGGGTCCTAGGATCGGGGAGAGAGCAGTACTTC.

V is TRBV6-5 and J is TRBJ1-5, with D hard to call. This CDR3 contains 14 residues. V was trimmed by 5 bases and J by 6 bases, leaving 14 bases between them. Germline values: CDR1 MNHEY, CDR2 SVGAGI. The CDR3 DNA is TGTGCCAGCAGTCCGATGGATTCTAGTCAGCCCCAGCATTTT. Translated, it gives CASSPMDSSQPQHF.

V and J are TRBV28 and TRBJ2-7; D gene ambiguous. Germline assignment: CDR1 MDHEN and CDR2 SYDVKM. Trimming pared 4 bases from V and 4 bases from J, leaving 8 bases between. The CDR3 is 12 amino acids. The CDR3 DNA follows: TGTGCCAGCAGTTCCTACCCGTACGAGCAGTACTTC. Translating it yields CASSSYPYEQYF. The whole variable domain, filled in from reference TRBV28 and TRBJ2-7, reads DVKVTQSSRYLVKRTGEKVFLECVQDMDHENMFWYRQDPGLGLRLIYFSYDVKMKEKGDIPEGYSVSREKKERFSLILESASTNQTSMYLCASSSYPYEQYFGPGTRLTVT.

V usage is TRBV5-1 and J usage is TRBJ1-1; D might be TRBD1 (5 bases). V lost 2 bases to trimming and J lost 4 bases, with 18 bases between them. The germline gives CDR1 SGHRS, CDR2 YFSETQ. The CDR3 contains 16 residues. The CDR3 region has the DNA TGCGCCAGCAGCTTCGGGACCCTCCTGGGGGGCACTGAAGCTTTCTTT. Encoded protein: CASSFGTLLGGTEAFF.

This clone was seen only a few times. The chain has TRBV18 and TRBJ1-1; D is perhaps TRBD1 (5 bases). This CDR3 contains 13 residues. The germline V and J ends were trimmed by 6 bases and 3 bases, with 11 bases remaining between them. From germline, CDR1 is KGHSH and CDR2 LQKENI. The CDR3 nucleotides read TGTGCCAGCTCCGGGGGGAGGCACACTGAAGCTTTCTTT. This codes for CASSGGRHTEAFF.

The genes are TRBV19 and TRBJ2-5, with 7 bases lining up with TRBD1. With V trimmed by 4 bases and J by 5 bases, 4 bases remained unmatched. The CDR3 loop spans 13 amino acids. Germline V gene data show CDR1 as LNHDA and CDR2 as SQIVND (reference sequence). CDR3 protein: CASSTTGSETQYF. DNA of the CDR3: TGTGCCAGTAGTACGACAGGGTCGGAGACCCAGTACTTC.

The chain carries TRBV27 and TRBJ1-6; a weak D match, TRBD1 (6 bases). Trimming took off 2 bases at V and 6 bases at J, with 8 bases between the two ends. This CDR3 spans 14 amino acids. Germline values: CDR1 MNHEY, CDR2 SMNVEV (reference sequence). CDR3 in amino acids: CASSLPGANSPLHF. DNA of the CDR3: TGTGCCAGCAGTTTACCAGGGGCTAATTCACCCCTCCACTTT.

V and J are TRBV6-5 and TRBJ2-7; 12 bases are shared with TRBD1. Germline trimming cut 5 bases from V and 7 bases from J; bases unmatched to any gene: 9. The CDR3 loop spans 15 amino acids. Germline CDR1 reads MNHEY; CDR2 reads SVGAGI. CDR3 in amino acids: CASSTPGQGAEEQYF. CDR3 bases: TGTGCCAGCAGTACCCCGGGACAGGGGGCGGAGGAGCAGTACTTC.

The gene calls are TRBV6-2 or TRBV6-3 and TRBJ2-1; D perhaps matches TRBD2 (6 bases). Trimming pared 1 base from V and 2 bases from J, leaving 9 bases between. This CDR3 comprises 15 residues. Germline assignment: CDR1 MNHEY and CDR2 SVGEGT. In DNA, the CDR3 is TGTGCCAGCAGTTACTTGGGAGGCACCTACAATGAGCAGTTCTTC. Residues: CASSYLGGTYNEQFF.

CDR3 coding DNA: TGCGCCAGCAGCCAAGAGGCGGCAGCTAACTATGGCTACACCTTC. Its translation: CASSQEAAANYGYTF. The J gene is TRBJ1-2, the V gene TRBV4-1; D unclear. The V gene's germline CDR1 is MGHRA and CDR2 YSYEKL. This CDR3 region has 15 residues. V was trimmed by 0 bases and J by 0 bases, leaving 8 bases between them.

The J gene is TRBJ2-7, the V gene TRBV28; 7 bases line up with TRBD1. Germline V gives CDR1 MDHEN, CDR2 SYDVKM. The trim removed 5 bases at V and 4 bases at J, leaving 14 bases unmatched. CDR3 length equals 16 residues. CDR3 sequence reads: CASSNPLRQGSYEQYF. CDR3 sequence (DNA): TGTGCCAGCAGTAACCCCTTACGACAGGGTAGTTACGAGCAGTACTTC.

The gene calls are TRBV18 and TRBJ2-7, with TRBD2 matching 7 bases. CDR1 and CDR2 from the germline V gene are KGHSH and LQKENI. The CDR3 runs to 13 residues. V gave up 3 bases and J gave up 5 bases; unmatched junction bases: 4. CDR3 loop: CASSPSAGHEQYF. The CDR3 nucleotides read TGTGCCAGCTCACCTTCAGCGGGGCACGAGCAGTACTTC.

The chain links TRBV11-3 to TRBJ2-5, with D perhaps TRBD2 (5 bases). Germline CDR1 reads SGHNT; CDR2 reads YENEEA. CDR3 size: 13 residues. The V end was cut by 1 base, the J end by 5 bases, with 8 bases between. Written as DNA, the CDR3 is TGTGCCAGCAGCTTAGTAGGAGGCGAGACCCAGTACTTC. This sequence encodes CASSLVGGETQYF.

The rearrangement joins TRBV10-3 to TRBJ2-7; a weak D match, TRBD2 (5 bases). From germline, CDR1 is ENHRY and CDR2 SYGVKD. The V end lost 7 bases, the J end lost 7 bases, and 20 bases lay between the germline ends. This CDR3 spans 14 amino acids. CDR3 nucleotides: TGTGCCATCAAATTGTCCCAGGACTCCCCAGAGCAGTACTTC. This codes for CAIKLSQDSPEQYF.

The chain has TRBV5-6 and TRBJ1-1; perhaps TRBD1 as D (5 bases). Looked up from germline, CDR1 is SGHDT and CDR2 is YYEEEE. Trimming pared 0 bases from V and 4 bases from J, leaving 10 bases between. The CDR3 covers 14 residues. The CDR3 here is CASSLDQGLTEAFF. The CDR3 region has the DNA TGTGCCAGCAGCTTGGATCAGGGTCTCACTGAAGCTTTCTTT.

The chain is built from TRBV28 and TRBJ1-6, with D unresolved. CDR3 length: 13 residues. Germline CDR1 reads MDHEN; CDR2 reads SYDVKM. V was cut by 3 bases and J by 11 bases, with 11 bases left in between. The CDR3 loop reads CASSLGSIPPLHF. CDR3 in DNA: TGTGCCAGCAGTTTGGGCAGTATTCCACCCCTCCACTTT.

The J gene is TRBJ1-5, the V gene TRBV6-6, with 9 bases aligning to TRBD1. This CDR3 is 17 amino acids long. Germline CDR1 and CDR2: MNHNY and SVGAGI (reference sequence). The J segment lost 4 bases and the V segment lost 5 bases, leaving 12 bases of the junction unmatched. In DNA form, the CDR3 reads TGTGCCAGCAGTCGCACAACACAGGGGGCTGGGAATCAGCCCCAGCATTTT. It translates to CASSRTTQGAGNQPQHF.

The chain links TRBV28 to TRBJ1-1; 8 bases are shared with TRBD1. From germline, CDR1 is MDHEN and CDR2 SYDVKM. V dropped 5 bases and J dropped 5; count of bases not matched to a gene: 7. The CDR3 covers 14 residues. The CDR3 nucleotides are TGTGCCAGCAGTACACAGGGGGAGTATACTGAAGCTTTCTTT. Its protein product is CASSTQGEYTEAFF.

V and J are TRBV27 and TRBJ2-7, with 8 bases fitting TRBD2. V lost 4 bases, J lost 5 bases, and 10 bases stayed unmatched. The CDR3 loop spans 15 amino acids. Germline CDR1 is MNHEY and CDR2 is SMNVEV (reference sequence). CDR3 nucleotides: TGTGCCAGCAGTTCCGGGACTAGGGGCCTCGACGAGCAGTACTTC. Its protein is CASSSGTRGLDEQYF.